The T cell receptor (beta chain) described here comes from a study of neoadjuvant anti-PD-1 for oral cavity cancer. The J segment lost 8 bases and the V segment lost 2 bases, leaving 10 bases of the junction unmatched. CDR1 is SNHLY and CDR2 is FYNNEI in the germline V gene. The CDR3 has 16 amino acids. Sequenced by immunoSEQ multiplex PCR; TCRdb stores in-frame clones only, minus some. The table shows tens of thousands of clones, with under 85% occurring only once. J is TRBJ1-4 and V is TRBV2, with 8 bases matching TRBD1. The TCR was taken from a person aged 35-80 years with oral cavity squamous cell carcinoma. Sample: PBMCs, taken before nivolumab (anti-PD-1) treatment. CDR3 region: CASSEISTGGLEKLFF. The CDR3, as DNA: TGTGCCAGCAGTGAAATCAGTACAGGGGGTTTGGAAAAACTGTTTTTT. The entire variable domain, with the rest obtained from reference TRBV2 and TRBJ1-4, is as follows: EPEVTQTPSHQVTQMGQEVILRCVPISNHLYFYWYRQILGQKVEFLVSFYNNEISEKSEIFDDQFSVERPDGSNFTLKIRSTKLEDSAMYFCASSEISTGGLEKLFFGSGTQLSVL.